The 18 T cell receptor beta chains reported below all come from one sample, sequenced in a study of blood T cell repertoires in COVID-19. The repertoire was sequenced with immunoSEQ multiplex PCR; TCRdb's copy has only in-frame clones and lacks some. The sample lists around 150,000 clones; about 80% were seen once. The sequenced material came from peripheral blood. The source is a woman aged 40 to 49 with COVID-19, enrolled during active disease.

The rearrangement uses TRBV2 and TRBJ2-1, with TRBD2 matching over 15 bases. This CDR3 contains 16 residues. CDR1 and CDR2 (germline): SNHLY, FYNNEI. With 8 bases clipped from V and 8 bases from J, the junction kept 10 bases outside the gene matches. CDR3 protein: CASSRGLAGGFHEQFF. The CDR3 bases are TGTGCCAGCTCACGAGGACTAGCGGGAGGGTTCCATGAGCAGTTCTTC.

The chain has TRBV2 and TRBJ1-5, with D perhaps TRBD1 (5 bases). V dropped 5 bases and J dropped 7 bases, with 12 bases sitting between them. From germline, CDR1 is SNHLY and CDR2 FYNNEI. The length of the CDR3 is 13 residues. The CDR3 is CASSRDSRQPQHF. DNA for the CDR3: TGTGCCAGCAGTCGAGACAGTAGGCAGCCCCAGCATTTT.

The chain combines TRBV12-5 with TRBJ2-3, with 10 bases matching TRBD2. The CDR3 is 17 residues long. V gave up 7 bases and J gave up 2 bases; unmatched junction bases: 12. Per germline, CDR1 LGHNT and CDR2 FRNRAP. CDR3 sequence: CASVGGAGLANTDTQYF. The CDR3 nucleotides are TGTGCTAGTGTCGGGGGAGCGGGACTAGCGAACACAGATACGCAGTATTTT. The variable domain in full, with the rest retrieved from reference TRBV12-5 and TRBJ2-3, is DARVTQTPRHKVTEMGQEVTMRCQPILGHNTVFWYRQTMMQGLELLAYFRNRAPLDDSGMPKDRFSAEMPDATLATLKIQPSEPRDSAVYFCASVGGAGLANTDTQYFGPGTRLTVL.

The gene calls are TRBV7-3 and TRBJ2-2; perhaps TRBD2 as D (6 bases). The V gene's germline CDR1 is SGHTA and CDR2 FQGTGA. The CDR3 loop spans 14 amino acids. Trimming shortened V by 3 bases and J by 6 bases, and 11 bases separated the two germline ends. Written as DNA, the CDR3 is TGTGCCAGCAGCTTGGGACTTGCGTCCGGGGAGCTGTTTTTT. Its protein is CASSLGLASGELFF.

The CDR3 region has the DNA TGTGCCAGCAGCTTCGCCGGGACACTGAACACTGAAGCTTTCTTT. It translates to CASSFAGTLNTEAFF. This chain links TRBV11-2 with TRBJ1-1; TRBD1 is a possible D gene (6 bases). CDR1 is SGHAT, CDR2 FQNNGV, per germline. The CDR3 spans 15 residues. V lost 3 bases, J lost 0 bases, and 11 bases lay in between.

This clone showed up just once. The V call is TRBV5-5, the J call TRBJ2-2, with D hard to call. Trimming left V 4 bases short and J 5 bases short, with 6 bases between. In germline, CDR1 is SGHKS, CDR2 YYEKEE (reference sequence). This CDR3 spans 12 amino acids. The CDR3 loop reads CASSPFTGELFF. CDR3 bases: TGTGCCAGCAGCCCATTTACCGGGGAGCTGTTTTTT.

V and J are TRBV13 and TRBJ2-3; TRBD2 aligns across 9 bases. The J segment lost 1 base and the V segment lost 5 bases, leaving 4 bases of the junction unmatched. The germline CDR1 and CDR2 sequences are PRHDT and FYEKMQ (reference sequence). The CDR3 is 15 amino acids. CDR3 in amino acids: CASSKIAGGTDTQYF. As DNA, the CDR3 is TGTGCCAGCAGCAAGATAGCGGGAGGCACAGATACGCAGTATTTT.

The genes are TRBV4-1 and TRBJ1-5, with D possibly matching TRBD1 (5 bases). CDR1 and CDR2 (germline): MGHRA, YSYEKL. Trimming pared 3 bases from V and 7 bases from J, leaving 16 bases between. The CDR3 covers 15 residues. CDR3 sequence reads: CASSQTGVLKQPQHF. CDR3 DNA: TGCGCCAGCAGCCAGACGGGGGTCCTCAAGCAGCCCCAGCATTTT.

The genes are TRBV21-1 and TRBJ2-7; the table's D call, TRBD2, was not checked against the DNA. TRBV21-1 is designated a pseudogene. The CDR3 contains 17 residues. The CDR3 loop reads CASSKGFGTPGPYEQYF. The CDR3 nucleotides read TGTGCCAGCAGCAAAGGTTTCGGGACTCCCGGCCCCTACGAGCAGTACTTC.

The chain is built from TRBV11-2 and TRBJ2-3; the D is unclear. V lost 5 bases to trimming and J lost 4 bases, with 7 bases between them. The CDR3 length is 12 residues. The germline gives CDR1 SGHAT, CDR2 FQNNGV. The DNA of the CDR3 is TGTGCCAGCAGCCTCTCGGCAGATACGCAGTATTTT. Translated: CASSLSADTQYF.

The CDR3 nucleotides read TGTGCCAGTAGTAGAAGCGGGGGGGCAGGAGATACGCAGTATTTT. It translates to CASSRSGGAGDTQYF. This chain connects TRBV19 to TRBJ2-3; 10 bases line up with TRBD2. The CDR3 extends over 15 amino acids. V lost 4 bases, J lost 5 bases, and 6 bases stayed unmatched. The germline V gene has CDR1 LNHDA and CDR2 SQIVND (reference sequence). The full variable domain, rest sourced from reference TRBV19 and TRBJ2-3, is DGGITQSPKYLFRKEGQNVTLSCEQNLNHDAMYWYRQDPGQGLRLIYYSQIVNDFQKGDIAEGYSVSREKKESFPLTVTSAQKNPTAFYLCASSRSGGAGDTQYFGPGTRLTVL.

The chain employs TRBV2 and TRBJ2-5, with 9 bases aligning to TRBD2. Trimming removed 5 bases from V and 0 bases from J; junction bases left unmatched: 19. Germline assignment: CDR1 SNHLY and CDR2 FYNNEI. CDR3 size: 20 residues. CDR3 sequence (DNA): TGTGCCAGCAGTACCCTTTTTGGCCAAGCGGGGGGAAAGTACCAAGAGACCCAGTACTTC. Its translation is CASSTLFGQAGGKYQETQYF.

J is TRBJ1-2 and V is TRBV23-1, with D uncertain. TRBV23-1 is treated as an ORF (open reading frame) with a function not yet certain. CDR3 length equals 18 residues. Trimming took off 2 bases at V and 1 base at J, with 20 bases between the two ends. The CDR3 reads CASSQGEIGPRINYGYTF. Written as DNA, the CDR3 is TGCGCCAGCAGTCAAGGGGAGATAGGACCGAGGATTAACTATGGCTACACCTTC.

V and J are TRBV7-6 and TRBJ1-1, with D possibly being TRBD1 (5 bases). Trimming pared 2 bases from V and 2 bases from J, leaving 12 bases between. The CDR3 extends over 15 amino acids. CDR1 and CDR2 (germline): SGHVS, FNYEAQ. The CDR3 DNA follows: TGTGCCAGCAGCTTATACTTGGGGGGTAACACTGAAGCTTTCTTT. Translated: CASSLYLGGNTEAFF.

This clone was found once. This rearrangement joins TRBV9 to TRBJ1-2; TRBD1 agrees at 7 bases. CDR3 length: 14 amino acids. Germline-derived CDR1 and CDR2 are SGDLS and YYNGEE. V lost 5 bases to trimming and J lost 3 bases; unmatched junction nucleotides: 7. The CDR3: CASRRGHVDYGYTF. The CDR3 DNA sequence: TGTGCCAGCAGGAGGGGGCATGTCGACTATGGCTACACCTTC.

This clone was detected once. V gene TRBV7-2 combines with J gene TRBJ2-7; D call uncertain. The CDR3 spans 15 residues. With 4 bases removed from V and 3 bases from J, the gap between germline ends came to 16 bases. Germline V gene sequence: CDR1 SGHTA, CDR2 FQGNSA. The CDR3 DNA reads TGTGCCAGCAGCTATGGCCCCCAGGTTGGCTACGAGCAGTACTTC. It yields the protein CASSYGPQVGYEQYF.

The chain carries TRBV6-5 and TRBJ1-1, with TRBD1 identical over 9 bases. Germline V CDR1 and CDR2: MNHEY, SVGAGI. With 6 bases clipped from V and 7 bases from J, the junction kept 12 bases outside the gene matches. The CDR3 runs 15 residues. This CDR3 reads CASRTGQGLGGEAFF. CDR3 sequence (DNA): TGTGCCAGCAGAACTGGACAGGGGTTGGGGGGTGAAGCTTTCTTT.

The chain combines TRBV28 with TRBJ2-4, with a weak D call TRBD1 (5 bases). The germline V gene encodes CDR1 MDHEN and CDR2 SYDVKM. This CDR3 is 15 amino acids long. V lost 3 bases and J 0 bases, leaving 9 bases between the germline ends. This chain's CDR3 is CASSFRGLAKNIQYF. The CDR3 bases are TGTGCCAGCAGTTTTAGGGGTCTAGCCAAAAACATTCAGTACTTC. The full variable domain, completed using reference TRBV28 and TRBJ2-4, is DVKVTQSSRYLVKRTGEKVFLECVQDMDHENMFWYRQDPGLGLRLIYFSYDVKMKEKGDIPEGYSVSREKKERFSLILESASTNQTSMYLCASSFRGLAKNIQYFGAGTRLSVL.